This is a list of T cell receptor beta chains from one sample in a study of cytomegalovirus exposure and HLA in healthy donors. Data came from immunoSEQ multiplex PCR; TCRdb stores just in-frame clones and leaves some out. The table includes roughly 130,000 clones, about 73% detected once. The sample taken for sequencing was PBMCs. All receptors come from a woman in her thirties or forties in good health and CMV-seropositive. Each CDR3 is given with its conserved first and last residue. D genes are given only for firm matches. A row's size may be missing; if present it is once, few, many or a size class.

abundance: NA; j_gene: TRBJ2-3; v_gene: TRBV7-2; d_gene: NA; CDR3aa: CASSLVASSSTDTQYF; CDR3nt: TGTGCCAGCAGCTTAGTAGCGAGCAGTAGCACAGATACGCAGTATTTT
abundance: once; j_gene: TRBJ1-1; v_gene: TRBV4-2; d_gene: NA; CDR3aa: CASSRLTGENTEAFF; CDR3nt: TGTGCCAGCAGCCGTTTGACAGGTGAAAACACTGAAGCTTTCTTT
abundance: NA; j_gene: TRBJ2-7; v_gene: TRBV5-4; d_gene: NA; CDR3aa: CASSSVGAYEQYF; CDR3nt: TGTGCCAGCAGCTCCGTCGGAGCCTACGAGCAGTACTTC
abundance: NA; j_gene: TRBJ2-7; v_gene: TRBV5-1; d_gene: TRBD2; CDR3aa: CASSSGTSRLHEQYF; CDR3nt: TGCGCCAGCAGTTCGGGGACTAGTCGTCTTCACGAGCAGTACTTC
abundance: NA; j_gene: TRBJ2-3; v_gene: TRBV6-5; d_gene: NA; CDR3aa: CASRALDTQYF; CDR3nt: TGTGCCAGCAGGGCCCTGGATACGCAGTATTTT
abundance: NA; j_gene: TRBJ1-2; v_gene: TRBV29-1; d_gene: NA; CDR3aa: CSVLQRAYGYTF; CDR3nt: TGCAGCGTTCTTCAGAGGGCCTATGGCTACACCTTC
abundance: NA; j_gene: TRBJ2-7; v_gene: TRBV21-1; d_gene: NA; CDR3aa: CASSKGRGRGLYEQYF; CDR3nt: TGTGCCAGCAGCAAAGGGCGGGGGCGCGGGCTTTACGAGCAGTACTTC
abundance: NA; j_gene: TRBJ1-4; v_gene: TRBV7-9; d_gene: TRBD1; CDR3aa: CASSPPRGRLDEKLFF; CDR3nt: TGTGCCAGCAGCCCCCCCAGGGGGCGATTGGATGAAAAACTGTTTTTT
abundance: NA; j_gene: TRBJ1-4; v_gene: TRBV6-5; d_gene: TRBD1; CDR3aa: CASSYGTVNEKLFF; CDR3nt: TGTGCCAGCAGTTATGGGACAGTTAATGAAAAACTGTTTTTT
abundance: few; j_gene: TRBJ1-2; v_gene: TRBV5-1; d_gene: NA; CDR3aa: CASRKGGNYGYTF; CDR3nt: TGCGCCAGCAGAAAAGGGGGAAACTATGGCTACACCTTC
abundance: NA; j_gene: TRBJ1-4; v_gene: TRBV6-6; d_gene: NA; CDR3aa: CASRTLGSGGEKLFF; CDR3nt: TGTGCCAGCAGAACTCTGGGGTCGGGGGGTGAAAAACTGTTTTTT